The 3 T cell receptor beta chains presented below share a single source sample, sequenced in a study of cytomegalovirus exposure and HLA in healthy donors. The PCR made use of 60 Vbeta and 13 Jbeta primers. Assay used: immunoSEQ multiplex PCR; TCRdb lists only in-frame clones, some missing. The data hold around 170,000 clones, with 80% to 85% observed a single time. The sample taken for sequencing was PBMCs. The receptors stem from a man aged 40-49 years in good health and CMV-seropositive.

This clone was found a few times. V and J are TRBV4-3 and TRBJ2-6; possible D gene TRBD2, 5 bases. The germline V gene encodes CDR1 LGHNA and CDR2 YSLEER. The CDR3 extends over 19 amino acids. The V and J ends lost 4 bases and 1 base respectively, with 20 bases between them. The CDR3 region has the DNA TGCGCCAGCAGCCCTGCCTACCCGGGGTCTCAGTCTGGGGCCAACGTCCTGACTTTC. This codes for CASSPAYPGSQSGANVLTF.

The chain couples TRBV15 to TRBJ1-6; D perhaps matches TRBD1 (5 bases). The V end was cut by 3 bases, the J end by 9 bases, with 18 bases between. This CDR3 is 16 amino acids long. Germline V lookup: CDR1 LNHNV, CDR2 YYDKDF (reference sequence). The CDR3 reads CATSRHPTAGPSPLHF. CDR3 DNA: TGTGCCACCAGCAGGCACCCCACCGCAGGGCCTTCACCCCTCCACTTT.

The rearrangement uses TRBV27 and TRBJ2-4, with D possibly TRBD2 on 6 matching bases. Per germline, CDR1 MNHEY and CDR2 SMNVEV (reference sequence). The CDR3 contains 13 residues. The ends were cut back, 7 bases at V and 1 base at J, with 8 bases in the middle. The CDR3 DNA sequence: TGTGCCAGCAAGGAGGGGGCCAAAAACATTCAGTACTTC. Translating it yields CASKEGAKNIQYF.